What follows are 24 T cell receptor beta chains derived from one specimen sequenced in a study of blood T cell repertoires in COVID-19. Profiled with immunoSEQ multiplex PCR; TCRdb holds only in-frame clones, not every one. The repertoire holds 250,000 to 300,000 clones, with approximately 86% as singletons. Sequences were obtained from peripheral blood. These TCRs come from a woman aged 55-75 years with COVID-19, enrolled during active disease.

V and J are TRBV18 and TRBJ1-6; D unresolved. The CDR3 is 13 residues long. V was trimmed by 4 bases and J by 10 bases, leaving 11 bases between them. Germline V gene lookup returns CDR1 KGHSH and CDR2 LQKENI. CDR3 protein: CASSRRERSPLHF. CDR3 DNA: TGTGCCAGCTCACGGAGGGAGCGATCACCCCTCCACTTT.

The J gene is TRBJ1-1, the V gene TRBV19; D perhaps matches TRBD1 (5 bases). Germline CDR1 is LNHDA and CDR2 is SQIVND (reference sequence). This CDR3 has 16 amino acids. V dropped 11 bases and J dropped 0 bases, with 22 bases sitting between them. In DNA, the CDR3 is TGTGCCTCACGGAAGGGCGCGGGGCAGCTGAACACTGAAGCTTTCTTT. It is translated as CASRKGAGQLNTEAFF.

V is TRBV18 and J is TRBJ2-1; 10 nucleotides agree with TRBD2. V trimming: 4 bases; J trimming: 8 bases; junction bases outside the gene matches: 11. Germline CDR1 and CDR2: KGHSH and LQKENI. The CDR3 covers 16 residues. CDR3 in amino acids: CASSQPGLALFDEQFF. The DNA for the CDR3 is TGTGCCAGCTCACAACCGGGACTAGCGTTATTCGATGAGCAGTTCTTC.

This chain links TRBV28 with TRBJ1-3; D call uncertain. Trimming shortened V by 0 bases and J by 0 bases, and 9 bases separated the two germline ends. The CDR3 is 16 amino acids. Germline V gives CDR1 MDHEN, CDR2 SYDVKM. The CDR3 DNA reads TGTGCCAGCAGTTTATGGGGCGCCGGCTCTGGAAACACCATATATTTT. It is translated as CASSLWGAGSGNTIYF.

The chain recombines TRBV6-2 or TRBV6-3 with TRBJ1-6, with D maybe TRBD1 (6 bases). CDR1 and CDR2 from the germline V gene are MNHEY and SVGEGT. V was pared by 4 bases and J by 7 bases, with 23 bases between. This CDR3 is built from 18 residues. The CDR3 nucleotides read TGTGCCAGCAGTTCGAGGACAGTTAGGGTTTCCGGGAATTCACCCCTCCACTTT. It translates to CASSSRTVRVSGNSPLHF.

To note about this clone: Other DNA sequences within the sample encode an identical CDR3. This chain links TRBV6-2 or TRBV6-3 with TRBJ1-5; TRBD1 aligns across 8 bases. The CDR3 is made up of 14 amino acids. Germline loops: CDR1 MNHEY, CDR2 SVGEGT. V lost 6 bases and J lost 4; bases outside the gene matches: 5. The CDR3 nucleotides are TGTGCCAGCAGCCAGGGGGCGGGTAATCAGCCCCAGCATTTT. Protein product: CASSQGAGNQPQHF.

V is TRBV9 and J is TRBJ2-5; D not certain. The V and J ends lost 3 bases and 0 bases respectively, with 12 bases between them. Germline lookup yields CDR1 SGDLS and CDR2 YYNGEE. The CDR3 sequence is 15 residues long. The CDR3 reads CASSEEASDQETQYF. CDR3 coding DNA: TGTGCCAGCAGCGAGGAAGCGAGCGACCAAGAGACCCAGTACTTC.

The chain recombines TRBV24-1 with TRBJ2-1; 11 bases are a match to TRBD2. The CDR3 loop spans 17 amino acids. The germline gives CDR1 KGHDR, CDR2 SFDVKD. Losses at the gene ends were 4 bases for V and 6 bases for J; bases not matched to a gene: 10. The CDR3 here is CATSDPGGTSGINEQFF. The CDR3 bases are TGTGCCACCAGTGACCCAGGCGGGACTAGCGGTATCAATGAGCAGTTCTTC.

The chain joins TRBV5-1 to TRBJ2-7, with TRBD1 identical over 11 bases. CDR1 and CDR2 (germline): SGHRS, YFSETQ. This CDR3 has 17 amino acids. V lost 0 bases, J lost 5 bases, and 10 bases stayed unmatched. In DNA form, the CDR3 reads TGCGCCAGCAGCTTGGCCATGTCCGGGACAGGGGGTAACGAGCAGTACTTC. Protein sequence: CASSLAMSGTGGNEQYF.

J is TRBJ1-2 and V is TRBV10-3; D is unresolved. Germline CDR1 ENHRY, CDR2 SYGVKD. V gave up 3 bases and J gave up 10 bases, with 15 bases separating them. This CDR3 has 13 residues. The CDR3 region has the DNA TGTGCCATCAGTGACACAGCAATCCAAACCTACACCTTC. As protein: CAISDTAIQTYTF.

This chain connects TRBV7-3 to TRBJ2-1, with TRBD2 matching 12 bases. V dropped 5 bases and J dropped 6; count of bases not matched to a gene: 5. Looked up from germline, CDR1 is SGHTA and CDR2 is FQGTGA. The CDR3 totals 15 residues. The CDR3 nucleotides read TGTGCCAGCAGCGTTACTAGCGGGAGGTCCAATGAGCAGTTCTTC. It is translated as CASSVTSGRSNEQFF.

J is TRBJ1-6 and V is TRBV30; 10 nucleotides line up with TRBD1. The trim removed 5 bases at V and 6 bases at J, leaving 4 bases unmatched. CDR1 is GTSNPN, CDR2 SVGIG, per germline (reference sequence). The CDR3 sequence is 14 residues long. CDR3 sequence: CAWGDRGFNSPLHF. The CDR3 DNA reads as TGTGCCTGGGGGGACAGGGGTTTTAATTCACCCCTCCACTTT.

Points on this clone: The same CDR3 can be traced to other DNA sequences in this sample. This chain connects TRBV5-6 to TRBJ1-5; D call uncertain. Trimming took off 4 bases at V and 0 bases at J, with 11 bases between the two ends. The V gene's germline CDR1 is SGHDT and CDR2 YYEEEE. The CDR3 runs 15 residues. As DNA, the CDR3 is TGTGCCAGCAGCAAAAGAGTTTATAGCAATCAGCCCCAGCATTTT. Translated, it gives CASSKRVYSNQPQHF. Variable domain in full (rest from reference TRBV5-6 and TRBJ1-5): DAGVTQSPTHLIKTRGQQVTLRCSPKSGHDTVSWYQQALGQGPQFIFQYYEEEERQRGNFPDRFSGHQFPNYSSELNVNALLLGDSALYLCASSKRVYSNQPQHFGDGTRLSIL.

Here the CDR3 reads CASSLASLYEQYF. CDR3 coding DNA: TGCGCCAGCAGCTTGGCCAGTCTCTACGAGCAGTACTTC. The chain uses TRBV5-1 and TRBJ2-7; no definite D call. Germline V gene lookup returns CDR1 SGHRS and CDR2 YFSETQ. V shed 0 bases and J shed 3 bases, with 7 bases lying between them. This CDR3 has 13 residues.

Details on this clone: Other DNA variants within this sample encode the same CDR3. The rearrangement joins TRBV25-1 to TRBJ1-4, with D possibly TRBD1 on 6 matching bases. Deletions cut 2 bases from V and 7 bases from J, with 8 bases between. Germline CDR1 is MGHDK and CDR2 is SYGVNS. The CDR3 is 13 residues long. CDR3 protein: CASSEGGGEKLFF. In DNA form, the CDR3 reads TGTGCCAGCAGTGAAGGGGGCGGTGAAAAACTGTTTTTT.

The V gene is TRBV18, the J gene TRBJ2-3, with 7 bases aligning to TRBD1. Trimming removed 1 base from V and 6 bases from J; junction bases left unmatched: 10. Germline loops: CDR1 KGHSH, CDR2 LQKENI. This CDR3 spans 16 amino acids. The CDR3 bases are TGTGCCAGCTCACCACGGGTCGGAGGCAGGGGGGATACGCAGTATTTT. Translated, it gives CASSPRVGGRGDTQYF.

CDR3 residues: CASSSLADPYF. For the CDR3, the DNA is TGTGCCAGCAGTTCACTAGCGGACCCCTACTTC. The J gene is TRBJ2-7, the V gene TRBV28; the match to TRBD2 covers 8 bases. CDR3 length: 11 amino acids. Germline V gene data show CDR1 as MDHEN and CDR2 as SYDVKM. Losses at the gene ends were 4 bases for V and 13 bases for J; bases not matched to a gene: 6.

The chain joins TRBV3-1 (or the pseudogene TRBV3-2) to TRBJ2-2, with 11 positions matching TRBD1. The V segment lost 3 bases and the J segment 7 bases; nucleotides outside the gene matches: 4. This CDR3 contains 15 residues. The germline V gene has CDR1 LGHDT and CDR2 YNNKEL (reference sequence). CDR3 bases: TGTGCCAGCAGCCAGGGGACAGGGGGTATCGGGGAGCTGTTTTTT. Residues: CASSQGTGGIGELFF.

The chain uses TRBV7-2 and TRBJ2-2, with D perhaps matching TRBD1 (6 bases). Germline V CDR1 and CDR2: SGHTA, FQGNSA. The V end was cut by 2 bases, the J end by 0 bases, with 10 bases between. The CDR3 extends over 16 amino acids. The CDR3 DNA reads as TGTGCCAGCAGCTTATCCACAGGGTCGAACACCGGGGAGCTGTTTTTT. Its protein is CASSLSTGSNTGELFF. Combining the CDR3 with reference TRBV7-2 and TRBJ2-2 gives the whole variable domain GAGVSQSPSNKVTEKGKDVELRCDPISGHTALYWYRQSLGQGLEFLIYFQGNSAPDKSGLPSDRFSAERTGGSVSTLTIQRTQQEDSAVYLCASSLSTGSNTGELFFGEGSRLTVL.

The chain employs TRBV5-4 and TRBJ2-7; D gene unclear. The CDR3 runs 15 residues. In germline, CDR1 is SGHNT, CDR2 YYREEE (reference sequence). The V gene lost 2 bases and the J gene lost 0 bases, with 12 bases spanning the gap. CDR3 sequence: CASSFAGRYSYEQYF. For the CDR3, the DNA is TGTGCCAGCAGCTTCGCTGGGCGCTACTCCTACGAGCAGTACTTC. Filled out from reference TRBV5-4 and TRBJ2-7, the complete variable domain reads ETGVTQSPTHLIKTRGQQVTLRCSSQSGHNTVSWYQQALGQGPQFIFQYYREEENGRGNFPPRFSGLQFPNYSSELNVNALELDDSALYLCASSFAGRYSYEQYFGPGTRLTVT.

The CDR3 bases are TGTGCCAGCTCACCCGCGAGGGGACAAGGCACCGGGGAGCTGTTTTTT. Encoded protein: CASSPARGQGTGELFF. The rearrangement joins TRBV18 to TRBJ2-2; TRBD1 might be the D (6 bases). V dropped 3 bases and J dropped 4 bases, with 15 bases sitting between them. CDR1 and CDR2 (germline): KGHSH, LQKENI. The CDR3 is made up of 16 amino acids.

In its sample, this clone was seen once. This CDR3 is CASSLVGRKGYGYTF. CDR3 nucleotide sequence: TGTGCCAGCAGCTTAGTAGGGAGGAAAGGCTATGGCTACACCTTC. The chain uses TRBV7-2 and TRBJ1-2, with D unclear. The CDR3 totals 15 residues. Germline-derived CDR1 and CDR2 are SGHTA and FQGNSA. V was trimmed by 1 base and J by 4 bases, leaving 13 bases between them. The complete variable domain, with remaining parts taken from reference TRBV7-2 and TRBJ1-2, reads GAGVSQSPSNKVTEKGKDVELRCDPISGHTALYWYRQSLGQGLEFLIYFQGNSAPDKSGLPSDRFSAERTGGSVSTLTIQRTQQEDSAVYLCASSLVGRKGYGYTFGSGTRLTVV.

Remarks on this clone: The junction does not match germline at one end; this may be a read error. As DNA, the CDR3 is TGTGCCAGCAGTGACACCGCCGGGACTACGGCGGTCTTC. It is translated as CASSDTAGTTAVF. The V gene is TRBV6-4, the J gene TRBJ2-1; 7 bases align to TRBD2. The germline gives CDR1 MRHNA, CDR2 SNTAGT. This CDR3 contains 13 residues.

The chain employs TRBV5-5 and TRBJ1-3, with 7 nucleotides matching TRBD1. The germline V gene encodes CDR1 SGHKS and CDR2 YYEKEE (reference sequence). CDR3 length: 17 amino acids. The V and J ends lost 7 bases and 0 bases, in that order; junction bases with no gene match: 13. CDR3 loop: CASRRSYRGDSGNTIYF. Here the CDR3 DNA reads TGTGCCAGCCGGAGATCATACAGGGGTGACTCTGGAAACACCATATATTTT.